This section outlines one T cell receptor beta chain sequence together with its context. No cognate antigen has been identified for it. Within one base of it there is no much larger clone, and no base qualities were kept. TCRbeta CDR3 regions were amplified from genomic DNA using the immunoSEQ Assay, a bias-controlled multiplex PCR. The authors' analysis ran thus. Nucleated cell counts per sample were estimated from amplification of reference gene primers within the assay. To quantify the absolute abundance of each unique TCRbeta CDR3 rearrangement, sequence reads were collapsed and filtered. For each sample, productive Simpson clonality was calculated by taking the square root of Simpson's diversity index across productive rearrangements. TCRdb took this table from immuneACCESS and kept in-frame rearrangements with V and J called. Such tables lack part of the clones; where checked against another copy, unresolved V genes explain under half of the gap, and the rest is unexplained. The V and J calls and clone size are taken from that table; D and trimming were inferred from the DNA. The table for this sample lists roughly 79,000 clones; 84% of them were counted only once. The biggest ten clones account for roughly 4% of the sample.

The collaborating institutions used their own protocols to collect whole blood in K2EDTA tubes. Collaborator samples were shipped for TCRbeta analysis as frozen whole blood, isolated PBMCs, or DNA extracted from either sample type. This record belongs to a study of blood T cell repertoires in COVID-19 (dated by TCRdb to 2020 to 2022). In the study overall: Collaborator samples came from the United States, Italy and Spain and covered acute and convalescent phases of COVID-19. The prospective study material was composed of cDNA or gDNA derived from T cells, B-cell-depleted T cells, or PBMCs. Deeply sampled blood TCRbeta repertoires from subjects exposed to, actively infected with, or recovered from COVID-19 were included in the dataset. A freely available public database, intended as a resource for researchers studying the immune response to SARS-CoV-2, is where the repertoires were released. The samples were drawn from two sources: the first 160 participants of the ongoing ImmuneRACE study, and over 950 subjects contributed by 6 global collaborators. The sample metadata nearly always contained a de-identified subject ID, COVID-19 status, age in years and sex. Where available, HLA class I and class II types were taken from metadata supplied by the sample provider and were not determined by assay-based typing. Results and caveats for the whole study, not just this receptor: How much clinical and demographic metadata was included differed by source and by participant, and the metadata was provided uncurated.

After removal of 4 bases from V and 1 base from J, the junction retains 4 bases not matched to a gene. Taken from cysteine to phenylalanine, the CDR3 has 15 residues. CDR3 DNA only is kept here, 45 bases in frame from base 1. CDR1 and CDR2, per the germline V gene (reference sequence), are MNHEY and SMNVEV. Sequencing was carried out using peripheral blood. The source of this sequence is a man aged 45-65 years with acute or convalescent COVID-19. Here the chain combines TRBV27 and TRBJ2-3; a stretch of 8 junction bases matches TRBD1. The CDR3 region: CASSSLTGGTDTQYF. The nucleotide sequence reads TGTGCCAGCAGTTCCCTGACAGGGGGCACAGATACGCAGTATTTT.